Below are 31 T cell receptor beta chains sequenced from a single sample in a study of blood T cell repertoires in COVID-19 (TCRdb year 2020). The library was obtained by the immunoSEQ multiplex PCR assay. This is the immuneACCESS table as TCRdb keeps it, with only in-frame sequences that have V and J called. A part of the clones is gone; compared with another copy, unresolved V genes explain less than half, and the rest is unexplained. The sample yields some 320,000 clones; about 87% were counted once. The ten largest make up about 5.7% of the sample. Material: PBMCs or T cells enriched from blood (not recorded which). The receptor source for this set is a woman aged 25 to 39 who had recovered from COVID-19.

J is TRBJ1-2 and V is TRBV6-5; TRBD1 is a possible D gene (6 bases). The CDR3 runs 14 residues. V lost 7 bases, J lost 6 bases, and 18 bases lay in between. Germline assignment: CDR1 MNHEY and CDR2 SVGAGI. The CDR3 here is CASIAGGGGHGYTF. In DNA, the CDR3 is TGTGCCAGCATTGCCGGGGGGGGCGGGCATGGCTACACCTTC.

The chain uses TRBV7-8 and TRBJ1-2; D remains ambiguous. Germline-derived CDR1 and CDR2 are SGHVS and FQNEAQ. Trimming stripped 5 bases from V and 1 base from J, with 23 bases between. This CDR3 comprises 18 residues. The CDR3 DNA reads as TGTGCCAGCAGCAGTACTACATTCGTGACGGTACTTAACTATGGCTACACCTTC. It specifies CASSSTTFVTVLNYGYTF.

This rearrangement joins TRBV27 to TRBJ1-5, with 8 bases fitting TRBD1. The length of the CDR3 is 14 residues. Germline CDR1 is MNHEY and CDR2 is SMNVEV (reference sequence). Trimming at V came to 4 bases and at J to 5 bases, leaving 4 bases not matched to a gene. The CDR3 DNA sequence: TGTGCCAGCAGTTCGGACAGGGTGGATCAGCCCCAGCATTTT. This translates into CASSSDRVDQPQHF.

This chain uses TRBV29-1 with TRBJ2-7, with 8 bases aligning to TRBD1. Germline trimming cut 7 bases from V and 2 bases from J; bases unmatched to any gene: 7. Germline CDR1 is SQVTM and CDR2 is ANQGSEA. The CDR3 has 13 amino acids. The CDR3 nucleotides are TGCAGCGCTCGACAGGGGACCCCCTACGAGCAGTACTTC. Its protein product is CSARQGTPYEQYF.

V usage is TRBV7-9 and J usage is TRBJ1-1, with a weak D call TRBD1 (6 bases). Germline V gene sequence: CDR1 SEHNR, CDR2 FQNEAQ (reference sequence). The CDR3 runs to 18 residues. The V end was cut by 6 bases, the J end by 2 bases, with 25 bases between. The CDR3 loop is CASSYPTRVEGGNTEAFF. CDR3 sequence (DNA): TGTGCCAGCAGTTACCCCACTCGGGTGGAAGGGGGTAACACTGAAGCTTTCTTT.

The chain combines TRBV29-1 with TRBJ1-2; a possible D gene is TRBD1 (6 bases). Germline CDR1 SQVTM, CDR2 ANQGSEA. Trimming pared 6 bases from V and 2 bases from J, leaving 16 bases between. The CDR3 runs to 14 residues. The CDR3 DNA reads as TGCAGCGTCGGTTCAAAACAGGGCAACTATGGCTACACCTTC. Its translation is CSVGSKQGNYGYTF.

This chain connects TRBV29-1 to TRBJ1-4; 10 bases fit TRBD1. CDR1 SQVTM and CDR2 ANQGSEA come from the germline V gene. The junction had 6 bases not matched to a gene; V was cut back by 6 bases and J by 8 bases. This CDR3 has 13 residues. Here the CDR3 DNA reads TGCAGCGTCTCGACAGGGGGCGGGGAAAAACTGTTTTTT. Encoded protein: CSVSTGGGEKLFF.

The chain couples TRBV11-2 to TRBJ2-7; TRBD2 aligns across 7 bases. Germline trimming cut 4 bases from V and 6 bases from J; bases unmatched to any gene: 6. Germline V CDR1 and CDR2: SGHAT, FQNNGV. The CDR3 totals 13 residues. This chain's CDR3 is CASSWERGSEQYF. CDR3 bases: TGTGCCAGCAGCTGGGAGCGGGGTAGCGAGCAGTACTTC.

The gene calls are TRBV27 and TRBJ2-7; 8 nucleotides agree with TRBD1. The germline V gene encodes CDR1 MNHEY and CDR2 SMNVEV (reference sequence). This CDR3 spans 14 amino acids. V lost 4 bases to trimming and J lost 1 base; unmatched junction nucleotides: 3. The CDR3 region is CASSSRTGSYEQYF. CDR3 nucleotides: TGTGCCAGCAGTTCCAGGACAGGGTCCTACGAGCAGTACTTC.

This chain joins TRBV5-6 and TRBJ2-7, with 11 bases identical to TRBD1. V gave up 3 bases and J gave up 4 bases; unmatched junction bases: 12. There are 17 residues in the CDR3. CDR1 and CDR2 from the germline V gene are SGHDT and YYEEEE. The CDR3 sequence is CASSWGQGGMGLYEQYF. Here the CDR3 DNA reads TGTGCCAGCAGCTGGGGACAGGGGGGAATGGGATTATACGAGCAGTACTTC.

The chain employs TRBV7-9 and TRBJ1-4, with D tentatively TRBD1 (5 bases). Germline-derived CDR1 and CDR2 are SEHNR and FQNEAQ (reference sequence). Between the trimmed V and J ends, which lost 10 bases and 4 bases, there was a span of 16 bases. This CDR3 spans 14 amino acids. CDR3 DNA: TGTGCCATTGGGAGGGGCAGCTATAATGAAAAACTGTTTTTT. It is translated as CAIGRGSYNEKLFF.

CDR3 coding DNA: TGTGCCGGTTCTAGCGGGGGGCCTTACAATGAGCAGTTCTTC. This codes for CAGSSGGPYNEQFF. The chain employs TRBV6-5 and TRBJ2-1, with 11 bases aligning to TRBD2. This CDR3 is built from 14 residues. With 11 bases clipped from V and 4 bases from J, the junction kept 7 bases outside the gene matches. CDR1 and CDR2 (germline): MNHEY, SVGAGI.

The V gene is TRBV18, the J gene TRBJ2-7; D is ambiguous. Germline V gene sequence: CDR1 KGHSH, CDR2 LQKENI. The V end was cut by 5 bases, the J end by 0 bases, with 5 bases between. This CDR3 contains 12 residues. CDR3 DNA sequence: TGTGCCAGCTCATCCAGCTCCTACGAGCAGTACTTC. The encoded protein is CASSSSSYEQYF.

This sequence joins TRBV7-2 and TRBJ1-2; D is unclear. Germline CDR1 reads SGHTA; CDR2 reads FQGNSA. V lost 3 bases and J lost 10, with 12 bases in between. The length of the CDR3 is 12 residues. The CDR3 spells CASSLTQYDYTF. For the CDR3, the DNA is TGTGCCAGCAGCTTGACTCAATACGACTACACCTTC.

V usage is TRBV21-1 and J usage is TRBJ2-7; the table's D call of TRBD2 was not tested on the DNA. TRBV21-1 is an annotated pseudogene. The length of the CDR3 is 14 residues. The CDR3: CASSPEGNSYEQYF. The CDR3 DNA is TGTGCCAGCAGCCCGGAGGGAAACTCCTACGAGCAGTACTTC.

This chain joins TRBV9 and TRBJ2-2; 11 bases are a match to TRBD2. CDR1 and CDR2 from the germline V gene are SGDLS and YYNGEE. Germline trimming cut 4 bases from V and 4 bases from J; bases unmatched to any gene: 6. This CDR3 has 16 residues. The CDR3 loop reads CASSPGLAGGTGELFF. CDR3 nucleotides: TGTGCCAGCAGCCCCGGACTAGCGGGTGGCACCGGGGAGCTGTTTTTT. The entire variable domain, with the rest obtained from reference TRBV9 and TRBJ2-2, is as follows: DSGVTQTPKHLITATGQRVTLRCSPRSGDLSVYWYQQSLDQGLQFLIQYYNGEERAKGNILERFSAQQFPDLHSELNLSSLELGDSALYFCASSPGLAGGTGELFFGEGSRLTVL.

This chain links TRBV28 with TRBJ1-6; TRBD1 matches at 7 bases. This CDR3 spans 16 amino acids. Germline CDR1 MDHEN, CDR2 SYDVKM. V was clipped by 4 bases and J by 7 bases; unmatched bases: 10. Written as DNA, the CDR3 is TGTGCCAGCAGTTATCCGACGACAGGGCGGAATTCACCCCTCCACTTT. It specifies CASSYPTTGRNSPLHF.

The chain combines TRBV19 with TRBJ2-3, with D perhaps matching TRBD2 (5 bases). V gave up 6 bases and J gave up 2 bases, with 12 bases separating them. The germline gives CDR1 LNHDA, CDR2 SQIVND (reference sequence). The length of the CDR3 is 14 residues. CDR3 nucleotide sequence: TGTGCCAGTAGGCCTACCCGGGACACAGATACGCAGTATTTT. Its translation: CASRPTRDTDTQYF.

On this clone: Its ends do not fully match the called genes, so a read error is possible. This chain connects TRBV27 to TRBJ2-3, with D hard to call. CDR3 length: 14 amino acids. The germline V gene encodes CDR1 MNHEY and CDR2 SMNVEV (reference sequence). The CDR3 spells CASSLSPGTNTQYF. In DNA form, the CDR3 reads TGTGCCAGCAGTTTGTCCCCTGGCACAAATACGCAGTATTTT.

The rearrangement links TRBV28 to TRBJ1-2; D is uncertain. Trimming left V 3 bases short and J 6 bases short, with 11 bases between. The germline CDR1 and CDR2 sequences are MDHEN and SYDVKM. This CDR3 contains 13 residues. CDR3 residues: CASSFRGSDGYTF. The CDR3 coding sequence is TGTGCCAGCAGTTTCCGGGGAAGTGATGGCTACACCTTC.

Comment on this clone: The sample carries other DNA sequences with the same CDR3. The CDR3 coding sequence is TGTGCCAGCTCCCCTACAGGGGCCGAGCAGTACTTC. This sequence encodes CASSPTGAEQYF. V gene TRBV18 combines with J gene TRBJ2-7, with TRBD1 matching 7 bases. The CDR3 is made up of 12 amino acids. The ends lost 6 bases at V and 6 bases at J; junction bases unmatched: 5. Germline CDR1 is KGHSH and CDR2 is LQKENI.

This chain connects TRBV5-1 to TRBJ1-1; D is unresolved. Germline assignment: CDR1 SGHRS and CDR2 YFSETQ. CDR3 length: 16 residues. Trimming took 3 bases from V and 4 from J, leaving 19 bases between them. DNA for the CDR3: TGCGCCAGCAGCTCCGGGAGCTCCTCAGGAGGCACTGAAGCTTTCTTT. Its translation is CASSSGSSSGGTEAFF.

This clone was detected a few times. The chain couples TRBV10-2 to TRBJ2-3; TRBD2 aligns across 8 bases. Germline V gene data show CDR1 as WSHSY and CDR2 as SAAADI. The CDR3 covers 16 residues. The junction had 6 bases not matched to a gene; V was cut back by 2 bases and J by 2 bases. Here the CDR3 DNA reads TGCGCCAGCAGTGAGCCAAGCGGGGGAGTCACAGATACGCAGTATTTT. This encodes CASSEPSGGVTDTQYF.

The V gene is TRBV19, the J gene TRBJ1-6; D gene ambiguous. Germline V lookup: CDR1 LNHDA, CDR2 SQIVND (reference sequence). This CDR3 is 16 amino acids long. The V and J ends lost 5 bases and 0 bases respectively, with 11 bases between them. This chain's CDR3 is CASSGSVSSYNSPLHF. CDR3 nucleotide sequence: TGTGCCAGTAGTGGAAGCGTAAGCTCCTATAATTCACCCCTCCACTTT.

The V gene is TRBV3-1 (or the pseudogene TRBV3-2), the J gene TRBJ1-2; 9 positions agree with TRBD1. CDR3 length: 15 residues. V was clipped by 1 base and J by 8 bases; unmatched bases: 8. Germline V gives CDR1 LGHDT, CDR2 YNNKEL (reference sequence). The CDR3 sequence: CASSQVGTGIGGYTF. CDR3 bases: TGTGCCAGCAGCCAAGTGGGGACAGGGATCGGCGGCTACACCTTC.

The chain joins TRBV5-4 to TRBJ1-4, with a possible D match to TRBD1 (6 bases). The CDR3 spans 15 residues. With 4 bases removed from V and 6 bases from J, the gap between germline ends came to 16 bases. Germline assignment: CDR1 SGHNT and CDR2 YYREEE (reference sequence). The CDR3 protein is CASSRGAGGYEKLFF. Written as DNA, the CDR3 is TGTGCCAGCAGCCGGGGGGCGGGGGGATATGAAAAACTGTTTTTT. The full variable domain, its missing parts supplied by reference TRBV5-4 and TRBJ1-4, is ETGVTQSPTHLIKTRGQQVTLRCSSQSGHNTVSWYQQALGQGPQFIFQYYREEENGRGNFPPRFSGLQFPNYSSELNVNALELDDSALYLCASSRGAGGYEKLFFGSGTQLSVL.

The V and J genes are TRBV28 and TRBJ2-5; TRBD2 agrees at 8 bases. This CDR3 region has 13 residues. Germline V gene lookup returns CDR1 MDHEN and CDR2 SYDVKM. Unmatched junction bases numbered 4, after V lost 6 bases and J lost 4 bases. The CDR3 loop reads CASSRGGLETQYF. Here the CDR3 DNA reads TGTGCCAGCAGCCGCGGGGGGTTAGAGACCCAGTACTTC.

This rearrangement joins TRBV6-5 to TRBJ2-5; tentatively, D is TRBD2 (5 bases). Trimming pared 6 bases from V and 0 bases from J, leaving 11 bases between. The CDR3 is 14 amino acids. Germline loops: CDR1 MNHEY, CDR2 SVGAGI. This chain's CDR3 is CASRVWRNQETQYF. As DNA, the CDR3 is TGTGCCAGCAGAGTCTGGAGGAACCAAGAGACCCAGTACTTC.

Details on this clone: The same CDR3 also results from other DNA sequences found in this sample. The chain employs TRBV12-3 or TRBV12-4 and TRBJ2-5, with D uncertain. Trimming stripped 3 bases from V and 5 bases from J, with 4 bases between. This CDR3 has 11 amino acids. The CDR3 sequence: CASSFSETQYF. The DNA of the CDR3 is TGTGCCAGCAGTTTCTCGGAGACCCAGTACTTC.

This chain joins TRBV5-1 and TRBJ1-2, with 8 bases lining up with TRBD1. The germline V gene encodes CDR1 SGHRS and CDR2 YFSETQ. V dropped 3 bases and J dropped 4; count of bases not matched to a gene: 8. CDR3 size: 15 residues. CDR3 nucleotide sequence: TGCGCCAGCAGCTACCGGGACAGGAACCGCTATGGCTACACCTTC. Translating gives CASSYRDRNRYGYTF.

This clone was seen a single time. The V and J genes are TRBV19 and TRBJ1-2; 7 bases are a match to TRBD1. With 11 bases clipped from V and 4 bases from J, the junction kept 22 bases outside the gene matches. Germline loops: CDR1 LNHDA, CDR2 SQIVND (reference sequence). The CDR3 has 17 residues. Here the CDR3 reads CAASPRGIRVGSYGYTF. For the CDR3, the DNA is TGTGCCGCCTCACCCAGGGGGATTAGAGTTGGTAGCTATGGCTACACCTTC.